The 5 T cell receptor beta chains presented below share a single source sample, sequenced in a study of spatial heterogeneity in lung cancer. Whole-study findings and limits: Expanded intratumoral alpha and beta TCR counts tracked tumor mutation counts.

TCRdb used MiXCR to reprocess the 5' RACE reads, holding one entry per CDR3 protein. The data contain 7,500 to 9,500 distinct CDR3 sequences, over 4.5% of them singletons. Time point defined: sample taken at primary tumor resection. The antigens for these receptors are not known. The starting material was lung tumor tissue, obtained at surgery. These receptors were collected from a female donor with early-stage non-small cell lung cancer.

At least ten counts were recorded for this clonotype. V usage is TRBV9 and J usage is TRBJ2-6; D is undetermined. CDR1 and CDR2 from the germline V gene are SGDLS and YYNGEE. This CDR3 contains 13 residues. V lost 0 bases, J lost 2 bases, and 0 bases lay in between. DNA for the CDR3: TGTGCCAGCAGCGTAGCTGGGGCCAACGTCCTGACTTTC. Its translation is CASSVAGANVLTF.

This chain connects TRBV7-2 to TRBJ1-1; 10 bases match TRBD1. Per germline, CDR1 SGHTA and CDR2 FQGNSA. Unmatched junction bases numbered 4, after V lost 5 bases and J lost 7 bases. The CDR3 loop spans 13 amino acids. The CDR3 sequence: CASSPGTGVEAFF. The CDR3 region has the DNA TGTGCCAGCAGCCCCGGGACAGGGGTTGAAGCTTTCTTT.

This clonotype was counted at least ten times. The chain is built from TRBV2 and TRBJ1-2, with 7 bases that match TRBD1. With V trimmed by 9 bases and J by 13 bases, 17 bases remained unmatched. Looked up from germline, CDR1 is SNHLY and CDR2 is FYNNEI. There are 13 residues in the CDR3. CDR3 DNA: TGTGCCAGTCATGAAACAAGCGGACAGGCCGGCACCTTC. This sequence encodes CASHETSGQAGTF.

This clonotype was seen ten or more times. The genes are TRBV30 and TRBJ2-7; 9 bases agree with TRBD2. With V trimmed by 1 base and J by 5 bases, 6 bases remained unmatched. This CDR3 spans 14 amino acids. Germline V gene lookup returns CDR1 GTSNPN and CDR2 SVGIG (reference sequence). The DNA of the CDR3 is TGTGCCTGGAGTGATAGCGGGAGAGGTAACGAGCAGTACTTC. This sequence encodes CAWSDSGRGNEQYF.

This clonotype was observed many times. CDR3 bases: TGTGCCAGCAGCCTGGGACCTAATGAAAAACTGTTTTTT. Translating it yields CASSLGPNEKLFF. This chain connects TRBV7-2 to TRBJ1-4; a weak D match, TRBD1 (5 bases). CDR1 is SGHTA, CDR2 FQGNSA, per germline. The CDR3 loop spans 13 amino acids. Trimming took 5 bases from V and 3 from J, leaving 7 bases between them.